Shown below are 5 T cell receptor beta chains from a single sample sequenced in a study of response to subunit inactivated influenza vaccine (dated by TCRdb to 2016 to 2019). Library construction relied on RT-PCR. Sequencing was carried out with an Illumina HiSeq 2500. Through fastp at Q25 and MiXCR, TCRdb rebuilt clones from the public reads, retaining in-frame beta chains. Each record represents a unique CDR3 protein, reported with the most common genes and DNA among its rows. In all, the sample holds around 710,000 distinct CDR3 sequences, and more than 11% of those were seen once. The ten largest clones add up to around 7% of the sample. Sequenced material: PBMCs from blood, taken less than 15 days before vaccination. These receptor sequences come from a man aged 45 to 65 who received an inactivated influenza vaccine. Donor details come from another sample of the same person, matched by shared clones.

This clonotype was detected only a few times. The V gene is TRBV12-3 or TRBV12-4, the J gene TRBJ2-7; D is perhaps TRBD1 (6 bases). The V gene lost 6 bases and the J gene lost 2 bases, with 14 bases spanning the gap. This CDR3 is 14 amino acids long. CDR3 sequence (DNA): TGTGCCAGCAGGCCAGCCGGGACACCCTACGAGCAGTACTTC. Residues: CASRPAGTPYEQYF.

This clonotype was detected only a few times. CDR3 residues: CSVVVTGRRETQYF. The CDR3 DNA is TGCAGCGTTGTCGTGACAGGGCGTCGGGAGACCCAGTACTTC. This chain connects TRBV29-1 to TRBJ2-5; the match to TRBD1 covers 7 bases. The trim removed 4 bases at V and 5 bases at J, leaving 10 bases unmatched. CDR3 length: 14 amino acids. Germline-derived CDR1 and CDR2 are SQVTM and ANQGSEA.

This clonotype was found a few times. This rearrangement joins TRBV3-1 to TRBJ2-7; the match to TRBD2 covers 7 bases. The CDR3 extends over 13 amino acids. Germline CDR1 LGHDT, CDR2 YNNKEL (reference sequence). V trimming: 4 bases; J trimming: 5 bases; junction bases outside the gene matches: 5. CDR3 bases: TGTGCCAGCAGCCTGGGGGGGATCAACGAGCAGTACTTC. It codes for CASSLGGINEQYF.

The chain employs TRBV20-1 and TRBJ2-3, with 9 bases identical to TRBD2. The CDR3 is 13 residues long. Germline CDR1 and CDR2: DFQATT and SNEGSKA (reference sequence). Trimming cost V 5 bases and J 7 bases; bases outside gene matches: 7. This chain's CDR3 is CSARGGALYTQYF. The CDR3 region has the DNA TGCAGTGCTCGCGGGGGGGCCTTATATACGCAGTATTTT.

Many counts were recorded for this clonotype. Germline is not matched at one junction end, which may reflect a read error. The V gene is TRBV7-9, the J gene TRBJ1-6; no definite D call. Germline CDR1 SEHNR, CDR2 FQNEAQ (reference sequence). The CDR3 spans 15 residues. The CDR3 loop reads CASSLGSSYNSPLHF. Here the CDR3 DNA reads TGTGCCAGCAGTTTAGGGAGCTCCTATAATTCACCCCTCCACTTT.